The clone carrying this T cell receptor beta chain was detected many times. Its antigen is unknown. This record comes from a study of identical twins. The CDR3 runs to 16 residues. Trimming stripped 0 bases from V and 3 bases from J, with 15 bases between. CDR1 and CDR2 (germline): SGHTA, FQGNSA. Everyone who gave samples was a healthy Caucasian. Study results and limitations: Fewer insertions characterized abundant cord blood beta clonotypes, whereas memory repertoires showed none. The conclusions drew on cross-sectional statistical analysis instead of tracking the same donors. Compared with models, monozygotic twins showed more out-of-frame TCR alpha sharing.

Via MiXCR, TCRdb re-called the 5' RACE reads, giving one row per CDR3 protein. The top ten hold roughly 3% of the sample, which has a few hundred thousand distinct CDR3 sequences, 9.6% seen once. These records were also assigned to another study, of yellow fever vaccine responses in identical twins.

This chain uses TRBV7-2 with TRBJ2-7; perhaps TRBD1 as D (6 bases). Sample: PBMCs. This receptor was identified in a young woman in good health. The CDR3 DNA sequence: TGTGCCAGCAGCTTAGCGATGGCAGGGGTCCTCTACGAGCAGTACTTC. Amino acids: CASSLAMAGVLYEQYF.